The 20 T cell receptor beta chains below come from one sample, sequenced in a study of blood T cell repertoires in COVID-19. Produced via immunoSEQ multiplex PCR; TCRdb's table is partial and in-frame only. The sample contains more than 65,000 clones, 65% to 90% of which appear only once. The sequenced sample was peripheral blood. Receptors originate from a man aged 25-40 years with COVID-19, enrolled during active disease.

J is TRBJ2-7 and V is TRBV5-1; 12 nucleotides line up with TRBD1. Germline-derived CDR1 and CDR2 are SGHRS and YFSETQ. V shed 3 bases and J 7 bases; nucleotides not matched to a gene: 5. The CDR3 spans 14 residues. CDR3 region: CASSSGQGAQEQYF. The CDR3 bases are TGCGCCAGCAGCTCGGGACAGGGGGCTCAGGAGCAGTACTTC.

This clone has only a few counts. The J gene is TRBJ2-5, the V gene TRBV10-3; possibly TRBD1 for D (6 bases). CDR1 and CDR2 from the germline V gene are ENHRY and SYGVKD. CDR3 size: 14 residues. V lost 2 bases and J 3 bases, leaving 10 bases between the germline ends. The CDR3 coding sequence is TGTGCCATCAGTGAGCGACGGGACAAAGAGACCCAGTACTTC. This encodes CAISERRDKETQYF.

J is TRBJ1-2 and V is TRBV28; no clear D. The CDR3 has 11 amino acids. CDR1 and CDR2 (germline): MDHEN, SYDVKM. V lost 5 bases to trimming and J lost 8 bases, with 9 bases between them. The DNA for the CDR3 is TGTGCCAGCAGTCCCACGAGGGGCTACACCTTC. Protein sequence: CASSPTRGYTF.

The V call is TRBV20-1, the J call TRBJ1-1, with 7 bases that match TRBD1. Germline V CDR1 and CDR2: DFQATT, SNEGSKA (reference sequence). The CDR3 runs 10 residues. The DNA for the CDR3 is TGCAGGCCGACAGGGACTGAAGCTTTCTTT. Protein product: CRPTGTEAFF.

The chain couples TRBV9 to TRBJ2-2; D might be TRBD2 (6 bases). Per germline, CDR1 SGDLS and CDR2 YYNGEE. The CDR3 is made up of 15 amino acids. Deletions cut 7 bases from V and 2 bases from J, with 15 bases between. CDR3: CASAEAGSNTGELFF. The CDR3 region has the DNA TGTGCCAGCGCCGAAGCGGGTTCTAACACCGGGGAGCTGTTTTTT. The full variable domain, its missing parts supplied by reference TRBV9 and TRBJ2-2, is DSGVTQTPKHLITATGQRVTLRCSPRSGDLSVYWYQQSLDQGLQFLIQYYNGEERAKGNILERFSAQQFPDLHSELNLSSLELGDSALYFCASAEAGSNTGELFFGEGSRLTVL.

This clone was observed a handful of times. The J gene is TRBJ2-3, the V gene TRBV6-4; 10 bases map to TRBD1. The CDR3 runs 15 residues. The junction had 1 base not matched to a gene; V was cut back by 0 bases and J by 4 bases. The germline V gene has CDR1 MRHNA and CDR2 SNTAGT. The CDR3 bases are TGTGCCAGCAGTGACTCGACAGGGGGCGCAGATACGCAGTATTTT. Translating gives CASSDSTGGADTQYF.

V gene TRBV15 combines with J gene TRBJ2-1, with no clear D. V was pared by 0 bases and J by 5 bases, with 14 bases between. The germline V gene encodes CDR1 LNHNV and CDR2 YYDKDF (reference sequence). The CDR3 consists of 16 residues. CDR3 bases: TGTGCCACCAGCAGAGATAACCCCCCCAGAAACAATGAGCAGTTCTTC. It translates to CATSRDNPPRNNEQFF.

The J gene is TRBJ2-7, the V gene TRBV19; D gene ambiguous. Germline CDR1 is LNHDA and CDR2 is SQIVND (reference sequence). This CDR3 is built from 11 residues. V was clipped by 2 bases and J by 8 bases, with 7 bases between them. The CDR3 is CASSIRNKQYF. The CDR3 coding sequence is TGTGCCAGTAGTATAAGAAACAAGCAGTACTTC. The variable domain in full, completed from reference TRBV19 and TRBJ2-7, reads DGGITQSPKYLFRKEGQNVTLSCEQNLNHDAMYWYRQDPGQGLRLIYYSQIVNDFQKGDIAEGYSVSREKKESFPLTVTSAQKNPTAFYLCASSIRNKQYFGPGTRLTVT.

The chain is built from TRBV6-5 and TRBJ1-1; 7 nucleotides agree with TRBD1. After removal of 5 bases from V and 0 bases from J, the junction contained 6 bases not matched to a gene. The germline gives CDR1 MNHEY, CDR2 SVGAGI. The CDR3 has 15 amino acids. DNA for the CDR3: TGTGCCAGCAGTCCGGGACAGCCCTTGAACACTGAAGCTTTCTTT. Its translation: CASSPGQPLNTEAFF.

J is TRBJ1-1 and V is TRBV3-1 (or the pseudogene TRBV3-2); no reliable D call. The CDR3 runs 13 residues. The ends were cut back, 1 base at V and 1 base at J, with 4 bases in the middle. Germline loops: CDR1 LGHDT, CDR2 YNNKEL (reference sequence). CDR3 sequence (DNA): TGTGCCAGCAGCCAAGTCCGGAACACTGAAGCTTTCTTT. It is translated as CASSQVRNTEAFF.

This CDR3 is CASSSASGRAGTDTQYF. For the CDR3, the DNA is TGTGCCAGCAGTTCGGCTAGCGGGAGGGCCGGGACAGATACGCAGTATTTT. The V call is TRBV27, the J call TRBJ2-3; 12 positions match TRBD2. In germline, CDR1 is MNHEY, CDR2 SMNVEV (reference sequence). This CDR3 region has 17 residues. V was clipped by 4 bases and J by 3 bases; unmatched bases: 8.

The chain has TRBV5-1 and TRBJ1-1, with 7 bases lining up with TRBD1. Trimming took 4 bases from V and 0 from J; bases not matched to a gene: 9. The V gene's germline CDR1 is SGHRS and CDR2 YFSETQ. The CDR3 has 16 amino acids. CDR3 nucleotide sequence: TGCGCCAGCAGCCCAACGATAGGGACAGTGAACACTGAAGCTTTCTTT. It is translated as CASSPTIGTVNTEAFF. The full variable domain, rest sourced from reference TRBV5-1 and TRBJ1-1, is KAGVTQTPRYLIKTRGQQVTLSCSPISGHRSVSWYQQTPGQGLQFLFEYFSETQRNKGNFPGRFSGRQFSNSRSEMNVSTLELGDSALYLCASSPTIGTVNTEAFFGQGTRLTVV.

The V and J genes are TRBV10-3 and TRBJ1-3, with a weak D call TRBD1 (6 bases). The CDR3 totals 15 residues. The germline CDR1 and CDR2 sequences are ENHRY and SYGVKD. Trimming cost V 3 bases and J 0 bases, with 9 bases left between them. The CDR3 DNA follows: TGTGCCATCAGTGAACAGGGACCCTCTGGAAACACCATATATTTT. Amino acid sequence: CAISEQGPSGNTIYF.

The sample holds one count of this clone. This chain joins TRBV18 and TRBJ2-6, with D possibly matching TRBD1 (6 bases). The CDR3 contains 15 residues. Per germline, CDR1 KGHSH and CDR2 LQKENI. Between the trimmed V and J ends, which lost 2 bases and 12 bases, there was a span of 17 bases. CDR3 region: CASSPTLQGVGVLTF. The CDR3 DNA reads TGTGCCAGCTCACCAACATTACAGGGAGTGGGCGTCCTGACTTTC.

This chain links TRBV28 with TRBJ1-6; D is unclear. This CDR3 contains 14 residues. The V gene lost 5 bases and the J gene lost 4 bases, with 9 bases spanning the gap. Germline V gene data show CDR1 as MDHEN and CDR2 as SYDVKM. DNA of the CDR3: TGTGCCAGCAGTCCCCCCGGGTATAATTCACCCCTCCACTTT. It codes for CASSPPGYNSPLHF.

The chain links TRBV28 to TRBJ1-2; D call uncertain. The germline V gene encodes CDR1 MDHEN and CDR2 SYDVKM. The CDR3 totals 14 residues. V shed 4 bases and J shed 4 bases, with 13 bases lying between them. The CDR3 DNA follows: TGTGCCAGCAGTTCCCCGACTCAGTTCTATGGCTACACCTTC. As protein: CASSSPTQFYGYTF.

The chain recombines TRBV5-1 with TRBJ1-2; 8 bases match TRBD1. With V trimmed by 4 bases and J by 4 bases, 6 bases remained unmatched. Germline CDR1 is SGHRS and CDR2 is YFSETQ. The CDR3 has 14 amino acids. This chain's CDR3 is CASSPGQGAYGYTF. The CDR3 bases are TGCGCCAGCAGCCCCGGACAGGGTGCCTATGGCTACACCTTC.

This clone has just a few counts. The chain is built from TRBV6-5 and TRBJ2-7; possible D gene TRBD2, 6 bases. V was trimmed by 5 bases and J by 3 bases, leaving 14 bases between them. Germline loops: CDR1 MNHEY, CDR2 SVGAGI. CDR3 size: 14 residues. The CDR3 is CASSPTGEIYEQYF. CDR3 coding DNA: TGTGCCAGCAGTCCTACGGGGGAAATCTACGAGCAGTACTTC.

This chain joins TRBV29-1 and TRBJ1-1; 7 positions match TRBD1. This CDR3 comprises 12 residues. The V gene end was trimmed by 3 bases and the J gene end by 11 bases; junction bases not matched to a gene: 9. CDR1 and CDR2 (germline): SQVTM, ANQGSEA. The CDR3 DNA is TGCAGCGTTGACCCGACAGGGTTGGTTGCTTTCTTT. Translating gives CSVDPTGLVAFF.

V usage is TRBV6-1 and J usage is TRBJ1-2, with D perhaps TRBD1 (6 bases). The CDR3 loop spans 14 amino acids. Trimming pared 2 bases from V and 5 bases from J, leaving 12 bases between. The V gene's germline CDR1 is MNHNS and CDR2 SASEGT. The CDR3 loop reads CASSERGTAYGYTF. In nucleotides, the CDR3 is TGTGCCAGCAGTGAAAGGGGGACGGCTTATGGCTACACCTTC.